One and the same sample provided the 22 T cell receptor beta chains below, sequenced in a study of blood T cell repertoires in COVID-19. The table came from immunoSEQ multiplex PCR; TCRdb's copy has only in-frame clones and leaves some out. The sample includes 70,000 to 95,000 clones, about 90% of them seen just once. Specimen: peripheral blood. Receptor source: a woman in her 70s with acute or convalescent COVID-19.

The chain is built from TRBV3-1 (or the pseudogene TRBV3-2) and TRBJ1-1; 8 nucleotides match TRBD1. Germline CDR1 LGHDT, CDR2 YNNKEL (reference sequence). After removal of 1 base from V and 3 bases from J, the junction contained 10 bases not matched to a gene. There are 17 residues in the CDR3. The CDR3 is CASSQAYAGQADTEAFF. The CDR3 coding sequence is TGTGCCAGCAGCCAAGCCTACGCGGGACAGGCCGACACTGAAGCTTTCTTT.

The CDR3 coding sequence is TGTGCCAGTAGTATAGCCCCACTAGCGGGAATCGGGGAGCTGTTTTTT. This gives the protein CASSIAPLAGIGELFF. V and J are TRBV19 and TRBJ2-2; 10 positions match TRBD2. Germline CDR1 LNHDA, CDR2 SQIVND (reference sequence). J gave up 7 bases and V 1 base, and 6 bases lay outside the gene matches. The CDR3 totals 16 residues.

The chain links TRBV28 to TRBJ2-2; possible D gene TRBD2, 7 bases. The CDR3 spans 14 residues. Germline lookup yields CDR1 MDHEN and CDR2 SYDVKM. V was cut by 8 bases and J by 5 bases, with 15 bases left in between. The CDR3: CASAKGGSTGELFF. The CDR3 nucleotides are TGTGCCAGCGCAAAGGGGGGGTCAACCGGGGAGCTGTTTTTT.

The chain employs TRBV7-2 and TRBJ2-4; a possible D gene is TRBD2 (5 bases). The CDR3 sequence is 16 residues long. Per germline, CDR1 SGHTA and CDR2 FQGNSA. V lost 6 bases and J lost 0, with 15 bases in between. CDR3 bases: TGTGCCAGCAGAGCCACGGGGTCACTAGCCAAAAACATTCAGTACTTC. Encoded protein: CASRATGSLAKNIQYF.

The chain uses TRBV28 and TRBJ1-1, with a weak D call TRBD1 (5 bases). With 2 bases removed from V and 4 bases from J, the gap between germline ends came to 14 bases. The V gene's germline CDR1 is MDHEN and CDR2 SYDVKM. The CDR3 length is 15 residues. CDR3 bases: TGTGCCAGCAGTTTACGAAAGGGGATGCCCACTGAAGCTTTCTTT. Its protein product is CASSLRKGMPTEAFF.

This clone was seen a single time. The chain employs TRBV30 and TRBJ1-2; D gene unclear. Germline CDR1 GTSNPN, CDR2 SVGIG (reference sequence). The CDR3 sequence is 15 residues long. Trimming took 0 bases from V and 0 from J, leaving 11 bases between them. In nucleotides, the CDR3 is TGTGCCTGGAGTGTACAGCAGAGAGCTAACTATGGCTACACCTTC. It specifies CAWSVQQRANYGYTF.

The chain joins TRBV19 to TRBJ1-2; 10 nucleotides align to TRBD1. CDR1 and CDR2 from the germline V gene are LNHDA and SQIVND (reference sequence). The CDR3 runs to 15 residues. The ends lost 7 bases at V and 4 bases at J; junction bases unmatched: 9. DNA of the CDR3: TGTGCCAGTATTCGGACAGGGGGAACCACCTATGGCTACACCTTC. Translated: CASIRTGGTTYGYTF.

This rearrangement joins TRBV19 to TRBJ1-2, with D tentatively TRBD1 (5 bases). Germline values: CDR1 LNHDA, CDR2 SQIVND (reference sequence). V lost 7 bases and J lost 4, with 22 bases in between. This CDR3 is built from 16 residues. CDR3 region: CASNRDGFGTGYGYTF. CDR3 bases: TGTGCCAGTAACCGGGACGGCTTCGGGACTGGCTATGGCTACACCTTC.

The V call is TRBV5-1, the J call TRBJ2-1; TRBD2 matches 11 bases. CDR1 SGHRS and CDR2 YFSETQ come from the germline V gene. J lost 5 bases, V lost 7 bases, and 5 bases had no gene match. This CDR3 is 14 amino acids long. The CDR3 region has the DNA TGCGCCAGCGGACTAGCGGGCCTCAACAATGAGCAGTTCTTC. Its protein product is CASGLAGLNNEQFF.

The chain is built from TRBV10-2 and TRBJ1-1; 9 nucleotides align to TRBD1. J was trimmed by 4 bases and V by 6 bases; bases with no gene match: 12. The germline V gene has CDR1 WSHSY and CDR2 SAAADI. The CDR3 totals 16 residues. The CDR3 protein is CASSGHLTGGSTEAFF. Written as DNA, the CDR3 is TGCGCCAGCAGCGGACACCTGACAGGGGGGAGCACTGAAGCTTTCTTT.

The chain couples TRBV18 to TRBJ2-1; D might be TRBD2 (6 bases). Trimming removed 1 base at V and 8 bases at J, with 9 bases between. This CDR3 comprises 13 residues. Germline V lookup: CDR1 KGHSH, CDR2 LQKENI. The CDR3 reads CASSPQLADEQFF. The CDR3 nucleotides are TGTGCCAGCTCACCACAACTAGCCGATGAGCAGTTCTTC.

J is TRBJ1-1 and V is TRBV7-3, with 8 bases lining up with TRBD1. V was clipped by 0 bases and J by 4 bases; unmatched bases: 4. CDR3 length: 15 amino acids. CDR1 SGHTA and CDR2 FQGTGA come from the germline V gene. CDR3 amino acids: CASSLTLTGATEAFF. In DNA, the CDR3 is TGTGCCAGCAGCTTAACGTTGACAGGGGCCACTGAAGCTTTCTTT.

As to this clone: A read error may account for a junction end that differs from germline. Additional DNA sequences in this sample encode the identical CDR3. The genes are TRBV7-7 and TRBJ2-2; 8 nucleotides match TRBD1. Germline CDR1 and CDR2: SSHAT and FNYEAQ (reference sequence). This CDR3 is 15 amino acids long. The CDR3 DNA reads TGTGCTAGCAGCTTGGACAGGGATGCCGCCGGGGAGCTGTTTTTT. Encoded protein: CASSLDRDAAGELFF.

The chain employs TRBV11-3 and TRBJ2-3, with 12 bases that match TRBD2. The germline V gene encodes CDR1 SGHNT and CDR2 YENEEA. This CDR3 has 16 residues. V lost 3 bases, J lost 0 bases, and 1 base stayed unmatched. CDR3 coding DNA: TGTGCCAGCAGCTTCGGGACTAGCGGGAGCACAGATACGCAGTATTTT. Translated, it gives CASSFGTSGSTDTQYF. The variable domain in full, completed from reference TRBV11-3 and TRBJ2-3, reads EAGVVQSPRYKIIEKKQPVAFWCNPISGHNTLYWYLQNLGQGPELLIRYENEEAVDDSQLPKDRFSAERLKGVDSTLKIQPAELGDSAVYLCASSFGTSGSTDTQYFGPGTRLTVL.

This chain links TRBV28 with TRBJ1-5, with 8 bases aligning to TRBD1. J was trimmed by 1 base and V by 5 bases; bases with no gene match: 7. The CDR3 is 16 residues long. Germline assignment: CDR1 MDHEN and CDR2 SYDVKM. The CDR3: CASSPTGVGSNQPQHF. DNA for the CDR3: TGTGCCAGCAGTCCGACAGGGGTCGGAAGCAATCAGCCCCAGCATTTT.

CDR3 loop: CASSEGTETETQYF. DNA for the CDR3: TGTGCCAGCAGTGAAGGGACAGAAACGGAGACCCAGTACTTC. The chain couples TRBV25-1 to TRBJ2-5; TRBD1 matches at 7 bases. The CDR3 extends over 14 amino acids. Germline CDR1 is MGHDK and CDR2 is SYGVNS. V trimming: 2 bases; J trimming: 5 bases; junction bases outside the gene matches: 5.

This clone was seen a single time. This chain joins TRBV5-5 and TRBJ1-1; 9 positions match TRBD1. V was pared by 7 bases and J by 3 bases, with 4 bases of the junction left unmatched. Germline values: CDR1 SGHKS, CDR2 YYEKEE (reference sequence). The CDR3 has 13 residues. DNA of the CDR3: TGTGCCAGCGGGGACAGGGCGGACACTGAAGCTTTCTTT. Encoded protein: CASGDRADTEAFF.

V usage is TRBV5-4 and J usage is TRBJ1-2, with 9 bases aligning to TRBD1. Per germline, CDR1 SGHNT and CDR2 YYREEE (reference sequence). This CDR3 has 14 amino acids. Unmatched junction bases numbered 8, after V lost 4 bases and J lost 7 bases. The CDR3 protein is CASSPPGQGFGYTF. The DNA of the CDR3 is TGTGCCAGCAGCCCGCCGGGACAGGGATTTGGCTACACCTTC.

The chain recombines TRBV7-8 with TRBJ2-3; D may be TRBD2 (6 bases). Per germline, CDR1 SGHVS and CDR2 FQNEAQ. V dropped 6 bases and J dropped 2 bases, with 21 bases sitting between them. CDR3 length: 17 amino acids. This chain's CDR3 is CASRPRRVLTVTDTQYF. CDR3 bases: TGTGCCAGCAGACCAAGGAGGGTGCTTACGGTCACAGATACGCAGTATTTT.

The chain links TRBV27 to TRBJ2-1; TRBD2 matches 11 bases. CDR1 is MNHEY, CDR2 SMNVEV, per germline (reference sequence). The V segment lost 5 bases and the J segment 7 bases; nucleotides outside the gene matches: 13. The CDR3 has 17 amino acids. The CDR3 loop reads CASSMPLAGVPHNEQFF. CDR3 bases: TGTGCCAGCAGTATGCCACTAGCGGGAGTCCCCCATAATGAGCAGTTCTTC.

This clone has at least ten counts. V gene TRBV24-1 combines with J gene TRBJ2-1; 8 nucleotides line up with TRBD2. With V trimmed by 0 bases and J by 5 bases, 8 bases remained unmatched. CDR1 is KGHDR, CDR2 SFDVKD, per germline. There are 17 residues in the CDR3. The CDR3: CATSDLTGGPGDNEQFF. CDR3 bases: TGTGCCACCAGTGATTTGACGGGAGGGCCTGGGGACAATGAGCAGTTCTTC.

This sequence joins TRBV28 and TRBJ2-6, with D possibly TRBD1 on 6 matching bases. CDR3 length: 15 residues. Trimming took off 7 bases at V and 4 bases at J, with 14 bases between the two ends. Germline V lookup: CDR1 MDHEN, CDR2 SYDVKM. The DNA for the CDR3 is TGTGCCAGCATCCCCAGGGGTTCAGGGGCCAACGTCCTGACTTTC. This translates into CASIPRGSGANVLTF.